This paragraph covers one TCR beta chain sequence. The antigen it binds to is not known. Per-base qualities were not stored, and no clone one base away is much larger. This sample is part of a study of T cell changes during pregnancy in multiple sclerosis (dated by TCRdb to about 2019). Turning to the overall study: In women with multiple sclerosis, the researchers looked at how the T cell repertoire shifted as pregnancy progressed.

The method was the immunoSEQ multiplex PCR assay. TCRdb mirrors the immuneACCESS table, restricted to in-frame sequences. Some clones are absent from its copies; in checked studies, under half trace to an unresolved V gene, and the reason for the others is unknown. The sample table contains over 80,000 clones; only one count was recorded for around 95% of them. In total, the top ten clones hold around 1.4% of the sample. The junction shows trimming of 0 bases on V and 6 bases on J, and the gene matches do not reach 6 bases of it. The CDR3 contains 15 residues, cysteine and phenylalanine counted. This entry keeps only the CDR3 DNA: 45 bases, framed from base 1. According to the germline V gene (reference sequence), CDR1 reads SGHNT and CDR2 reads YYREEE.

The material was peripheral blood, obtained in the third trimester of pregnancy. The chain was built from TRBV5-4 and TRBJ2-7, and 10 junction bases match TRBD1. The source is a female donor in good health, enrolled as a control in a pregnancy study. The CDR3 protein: CASSLVGTGVSEQYF. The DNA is TGTGCCAGCAGCTTGGTAGGGACAGGGGTCAGCGAGCAGTACTTC.